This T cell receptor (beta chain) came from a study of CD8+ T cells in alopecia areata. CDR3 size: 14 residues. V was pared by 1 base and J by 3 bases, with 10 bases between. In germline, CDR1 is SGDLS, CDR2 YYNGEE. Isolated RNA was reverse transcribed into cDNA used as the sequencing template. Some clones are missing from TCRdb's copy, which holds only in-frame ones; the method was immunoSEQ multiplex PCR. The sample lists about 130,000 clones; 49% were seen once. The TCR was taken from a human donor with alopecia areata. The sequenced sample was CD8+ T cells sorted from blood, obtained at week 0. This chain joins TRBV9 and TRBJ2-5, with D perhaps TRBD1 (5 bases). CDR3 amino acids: CASSVQDIEETQYF. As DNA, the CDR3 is TGTGCCAGCAGCGTACAGGACATTGAAGAGACCCAGTACTTC.